This entry features one TCR beta chain sequence. The CDR3 goes on 3 residues after the read ends, and that part is filled in from the germline J gene. The data originate from a study of T cells in women clearing cervical HPV infection. Turning to the study itself: Case blood drawn at lesion detection; control blood after infection cleared.

Produced via immunoSEQ multiplex PCR; TCRdb's table is partial and in-frame only. Its listing shows 20,000 to 30,000 clones. This CDR3 comprises 14 residues. Germline CDR1 and CDR2: SGHRS and YFSETQ. All donors had a single incident cervical HPV16 infection, not prevalent. This sequence was found in a woman between 18 and 70 years old with a cervical HPV16 infection that either progressed to CIN3+ or cleared (not recorded which). The sample taken for sequencing was blood buffy coat. The V gene is TRBV5-1, the J gene TRBJ2-2; 8 nucleotides agree with TRBD1. The CDR3 DNA, read in part, is TGCGCCAGCAGCTCCACAGGGGGTCGGGAAAAG. Translated: CASSSTGGREK. The complete CDR3 protein is CASSSTGGREKLFF.